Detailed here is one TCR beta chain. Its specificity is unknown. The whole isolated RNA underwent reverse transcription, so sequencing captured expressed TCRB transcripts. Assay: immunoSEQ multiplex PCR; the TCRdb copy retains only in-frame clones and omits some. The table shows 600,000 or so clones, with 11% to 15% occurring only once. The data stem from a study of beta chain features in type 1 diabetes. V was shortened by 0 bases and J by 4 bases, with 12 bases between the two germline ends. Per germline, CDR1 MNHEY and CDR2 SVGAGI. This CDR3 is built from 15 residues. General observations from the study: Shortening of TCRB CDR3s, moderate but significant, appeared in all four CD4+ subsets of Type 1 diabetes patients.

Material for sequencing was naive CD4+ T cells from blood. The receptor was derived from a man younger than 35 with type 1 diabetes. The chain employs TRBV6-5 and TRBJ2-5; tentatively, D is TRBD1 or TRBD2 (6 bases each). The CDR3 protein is CASSYSRGAGETQYF. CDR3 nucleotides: TGTGCCAGCAGTTACTCGAGGGGGGCGGGAGAGACCCAGTACTTC.